This TCR beta chain was retrieved from a study of Graves' ophthalmopathy and Graves' hyperthyroidism. The authors amplified TCR beta CDR3 regions, and they did so from RNA transcripts for repertoire sequencing. After a first-round RT-PCR with HTBI primers, a second-round multiplex PCR was run. TCRdb redid the calling of the multiplex PCR reads with MiXCR, one entry per CDR3 protein. The repertoire includes hundreds of thousands of distinct CDR3 sequences, under 50% of them detected once, and around 3% sits in the top ten. This clonotype was picked up many times. The V and J ends lost 6 bases and 4 bases respectively, with 15 bases between them. The length of the CDR3 is 14 residues. A duration under 3 months, NOSPECS ≥4, CAS ≥3 and moderate-to-severe activity characterized the donors with ophthalmopathy.

The clonotype comes from an adult man with Graves' ophthalmopathy. The J gene is TRBJ1-2, the V gene TRBV12-3 or TRBV12-4; no reliable D call. Source material: peripheral blood. The CDR3 sequence is CASSSSENVYGYTF. The CDR3 coding sequence is TGTGCCAGCAGCTCCTCAGAAAACGTCTATGGCTACACCTTC.